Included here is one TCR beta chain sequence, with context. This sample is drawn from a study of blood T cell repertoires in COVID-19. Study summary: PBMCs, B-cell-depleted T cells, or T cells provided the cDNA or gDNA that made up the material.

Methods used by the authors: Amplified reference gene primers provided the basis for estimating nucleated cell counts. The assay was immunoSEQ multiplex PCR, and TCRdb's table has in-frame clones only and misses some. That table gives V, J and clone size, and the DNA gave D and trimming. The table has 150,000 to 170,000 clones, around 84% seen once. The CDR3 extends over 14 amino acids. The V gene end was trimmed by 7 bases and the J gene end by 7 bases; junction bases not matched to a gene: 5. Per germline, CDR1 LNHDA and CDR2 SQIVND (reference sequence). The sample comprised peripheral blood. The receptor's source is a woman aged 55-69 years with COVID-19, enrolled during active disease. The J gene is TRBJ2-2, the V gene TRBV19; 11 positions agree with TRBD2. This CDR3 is CASISLAGVGELFF. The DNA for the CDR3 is TGTGCCAGTATTTCACTAGCGGGAGTCGGGGAGCTGTTTTTT.